The 30 T cell receptor beta chains reported below all come from one sample, sequenced in a study of blood T cell repertoires in COVID-19. Profiling relied on immunoSEQ multiplex PCR, and the TCRdb table lists in-frame clones only, not all of them. The table lists around 130,000 clones, approximately 71% of them singletons. The sample consisted of peripheral blood. The source is a human donor in a cohort sampled during active COVID-19.

V usage is TRBV11-3 and J usage is TRBJ1-1; D is perhaps TRBD1 (5 bases). Germline CDR1 and CDR2: SGHNT and YENEEA. CDR3 length: 13 amino acids. The V gene lost 2 bases and the J gene lost 6 bases, with 10 bases spanning the gap. The CDR3: CASSLLGVAEAFF. The CDR3 bases are TGTGCCAGCAGCTTACTAGGGGTCGCTGAAGCTTTCTTT.

This rearrangement joins TRBV14 to TRBJ2-5, with 9 bases aligning to TRBD1. Germline trimming cut 0 bases from V and 2 bases from J; bases unmatched to any gene: 7. CDR3 length equals 17 residues. In germline, CDR1 is SGHDN, CDR2 FVKESK. The chain's CDR3 is CASSQDFGTGYQETQYF. CDR3 DNA sequence: TGTGCCAGCAGCCAAGATTTTGGGACAGGGTATCAAGAGACCCAGTACTTC.

This chain joins TRBV19 and TRBJ2-7; tentatively, D is TRBD1 (6 bases). The CDR3 is made up of 16 amino acids. Per germline, CDR1 LNHDA and CDR2 SQIVND (reference sequence). With 5 bases removed from V and 1 base from J, the gap between germline ends came to 18 bases. CDR3 nucleotides: TGTGCCAGTAGTTCCTTCCGGGACACCGCTTCCTACGAGCAGTACTTC. This encodes CASSSFRDTASYEQYF.

The V call is TRBV5-4, the J call TRBJ2-7, with TRBD2 as a possible D gene (6 bases). CDR1 SGHNT and CDR2 YYREEE come from the germline V gene (reference sequence). There are 14 residues in the CDR3. V was pared by 0 bases and J by 4 bases, with 11 bases between. CDR3 sequence: CASSLEPGRYEQYF. The CDR3 nucleotides are TGTGCCAGCAGCTTGGAGCCAGGGAGGTACGAGCAGTACTTC. Combining the CDR3 with reference TRBV5-4 and TRBJ2-7 gives the whole variable domain ETGVTQSPTHLIKTRGQQVTLRCSSQSGHNTVSWYQQALGQGPQFIFQYYREEENGRGNFPPRFSGLQFPNYSSELNVNALELDDSALYLCASSLEPGRYEQYFGPGTRLTVT.

This clone was counted a few times. This sample also contains other DNA sequences that code for the same CDR3. The chain employs TRBV2 and TRBJ1-1; 8 bases are shared with TRBD1. V lost 8 bases and J lost 1; bases outside the gene matches: 3. Germline CDR1 SNHLY, CDR2 FYNNEI. The length of the CDR3 is 13 residues. CDR3: CASRGQGNTEAFF. In DNA form, the CDR3 reads TGTGCCAGCCGTGGACAGGGGAACACTGAAGCTTTCTTT. Full variable domain (missing parts from reference TRBV2 and TRBJ1-1): EPEVTQTPSHQVTQMGQEVILRCVPISNHLYFYWYRQILGQKVEFLVSFYNNEISEKSEIFDDQFSVERPDGSNFTLKIRSTKLEDSAMYFCASRGQGNTEAFFGQGTRLTVV.

This rearrangement joins TRBV5-1 to TRBJ2-5; TRBD1 aligns across 8 bases. Germline loops: CDR1 SGHRS, CDR2 YFSETQ. CDR3 length: 14 amino acids. With 3 bases clipped from V and 2 bases from J, the junction kept 3 bases outside the gene matches. This CDR3 is CASSSRGQQETQYF. In DNA, the CDR3 is TGCGCCAGCAGCTCCAGGGGGCAACAAGAGACCCAGTACTTC.

The CDR3 sequence: CATGLAGEGNEQYF. The CDR3 DNA is TGTGCCACCGGACTAGCGGGAGAGGGGAACGAGCAGTACTTC. V and J are TRBV27 and TRBJ2-7, with 13 bases fitting TRBD2. CDR3 length: 14 amino acids. The V gene's germline CDR1 is MNHEY and CDR2 SMNVEV (reference sequence). Trimming removed 10 bases from V and 5 bases from J; junction bases left unmatched: 8.

The chain employs TRBV9 and TRBJ1-1; the D gene is possibly TRBD1 (5 bases). This CDR3 contains 17 residues. Trimming took off 3 bases at V and 7 bases at J, with 25 bases between the two ends. Germline V gene lookup returns CDR1 SGDLS and CDR2 YYNGEE. Written as DNA, the CDR3 is TGTGCCAGCAGCGCCGAAGGACATGTCACATTTGGGGATGAAGCTTTCTTT. Its protein is CASSAEGHVTFGDEAFF.

The chain employs TRBV6-5 and TRBJ2-7; tentative D call: TRBD1 (5 bases). The V end was cut by 7 bases, the J end by 2 bases, with 12 bases between. This CDR3 contains 13 residues. Looked up from germline, CDR1 is MNHEY and CDR2 is SVGAGI. CDR3: CASKVQGPYEQYF. CDR3 in DNA: TGTGCCAGCAAGGTTCAGGGCCCCTACGAGCAGTACTTC.

This sequence joins TRBV19 and TRBJ2-5; 8 bases line up with TRBD1. CDR1 is LNHDA, CDR2 SQIVND, per germline (reference sequence). V lost 6 bases to trimming and J lost 4 bases; unmatched junction nucleotides: 4. The CDR3 covers 13 residues. The CDR3, as DNA: TGTGCCAGTAGACAAGGGACAGGAGAGACCCAGTACTTC. Translating gives CASRQGTGETQYF. The full variable domain, in which reference TRBV19 and TRBJ2-5 provide the parts outside the CDR3, is DGGITQSPKYLFRKEGQNVTLSCEQNLNHDAMYWYRQDPGQGLRLIYYSQIVNDFQKGDIAEGYSVSREKKESFPLTVTSAQKNPTAFYLCASRQGTGETQYFGPGTRLLVL.

The chain combines TRBV2 with TRBJ1-6; D is perhaps TRBD1 (5 bases). The CDR3 is 16 residues long. V dropped 1 base and J dropped 6 bases, with 13 bases sitting between them. Germline V gene sequence: CDR1 SNHLY, CDR2 FYNNEI. The chain's CDR3 is CASSEEGVALNSPLHF. In DNA, the CDR3 is TGTGCCAGCAGTGAAGAAGGGGTGGCCCTTAATTCACCCCTCCACTTT.

The CDR3 nucleotides are TGTGCCAGCAGCTCTAGCGGGAGTTCCGAGCAGTACTTC. As protein: CASSSSGSSEQYF. The J gene is TRBJ2-7, the V gene TRBV5-4; TRBD2 agrees at 10 bases. Germline CDR1 SGHNT, CDR2 YYREEE (reference sequence). V trimming: 3 bases; J trimming: 6 bases; junction bases outside the gene matches: 3. The CDR3 covers 13 residues. The whole variable domain, filled in from reference TRBV5-4 and TRBJ2-7, reads ETGVTQSPTHLIKTRGQQVTLRCSSQSGHNTVSWYQQALGQGPQFIFQYYREEENGRGNFPPRFSGLQFPNYSSELNVNALELDDSALYLCASSSSGSSEQYFGPGTRLTVT.

The gene calls are TRBV5-1 and TRBJ1-3, with TRBD1 matching over 7 bases. This CDR3 has 16 amino acids. V gave up 0 bases and J gave up 7 bases; unmatched junction bases: 10. Germline V CDR1 and CDR2: SGHRS, YFSETQ. CDR3 DNA sequence: TGCGCCAGCAGCTTGGGCGACAGGGTTGTTGGGAACACCATATATTTT. Its protein is CASSLGDRVVGNTIYF.

This clone was counted a single time. This chain links TRBV5-1 with TRBJ2-7; TRBD2 matches 13 bases. Germline trimming cut 4 bases from V and 0 bases from J; bases unmatched to any gene: 4. The CDR3 is 16 residues long. The germline V gene has CDR1 SGHRS and CDR2 YFSETQ. In DNA form, the CDR3 reads TGCGCCAGCAGCCCCCGGACTAGCGGGAGCTCCTACGAGCAGTACTTC. Its protein is CASSPRTSGSSYEQYF.

The rearrangement joins TRBV3-1 (or the pseudogene TRBV3-2) to TRBJ2-7; D not resolved. CDR1 and CDR2 (germline): LGHDT, YNNKEL (reference sequence). The CDR3 consists of 13 residues. Between the trimmed V and J ends, which lost 5 bases and 2 bases, there was a span of 10 bases. The CDR3: CASSTPDAYEQYF. Here the CDR3 DNA reads TGTGCCAGCAGCACCCCAGATGCCTACGAGCAGTACTTC.

The chain recombines TRBV5-1 with TRBJ2-7; 8 positions agree with TRBD2. Germline CDR1 and CDR2: SGHRS and YFSETQ. The CDR3 sequence is 15 residues long. J gave up 2 bases and V 4 bases, and 8 bases lay outside the gene matches. CDR3 amino acids: CASSDPGGAPYEQYF. The CDR3 DNA follows: TGCGCCAGCAGCGACCCCGGGGGGGCCCCCTACGAGCAGTACTTC. The full variable domain, completed using reference TRBV5-1 and TRBJ2-7, is KAGVTQTPRYLIKTRGQQVTLSCSPISGHRSVSWYQQTPGQGLQFLFEYFSETQRNKGNFPGRFSGRQFSNSRSEMNVSTLELGDSALYLCASSDPGGAPYEQYFGPGTRLTVT.

V gene TRBV29-1 combines with J gene TRBJ2-7, with a possible D match to TRBD2 (6 bases). The germline CDR1 and CDR2 sequences are SQVTM and ANQGSEA. The CDR3 has 10 residues. Trimming removed 4 bases from V and 6 bases from J, with 7 bases in between. For the CDR3, the DNA is TGCAGCGTTGGAGCGGGCGAGCAGTACTTC. It yields the protein CSVGAGEQYF.

The V call is TRBV7-9, the J call TRBJ1-2; no clear D. CDR1 and CDR2 (germline): SEHNR, FQNEAQ (reference sequence). V was cut by 5 bases and J by 1 base, with 8 bases left in between. The CDR3 sequence is 13 residues long. For the CDR3, the DNA is TGTGCCAGCAGCCCGGACTTTAACTATGGCTACACCTTC. It encodes CASSPDFNYGYTF.

The chain recombines TRBV19 with TRBJ2-7; perhaps TRBD1 as D (5 bases). CDR3 length: 12 amino acids. V lost 5 bases to trimming and J lost 3 bases, with 8 bases between them. Per germline, CDR1 LNHDA and CDR2 SQIVND (reference sequence). The CDR3 reads CASSPDSYEQYF. CDR3 bases: TGTGCCAGTAGTCCCGACAGCTACGAGCAGTACTTC.

This sequence joins TRBV5-5 and TRBJ2-7; no firm D call. The germline V gene encodes CDR1 SGHKS and CDR2 YYEKEE (reference sequence). The CDR3 is 12 residues long. Trimming removed 2 bases from V and 6 bases from J, with 9 bases in between. CDR3 DNA sequence: TGTGCCAGCAGCTTCTCCCACAGCGAGCAGTACTTC. The encoded protein is CASSFSHSEQYF.

This clone was counted between two and nine times. The genes are TRBV4-1 and TRBJ2-7; 8 nucleotides agree with TRBD2. CDR1 is MGHRA, CDR2 YSYEKL, per germline. V lost 3 bases and J lost 3; bases outside the gene matches: 10. The CDR3 contains 16 residues. This CDR3 is CASSHAGGLYGYEQYF. The CDR3 DNA is TGCGCCAGCAGCCATGCGGGAGGACTATACGGCTACGAGCAGTACTTC.

The chain has TRBV4-1 and TRBJ1-4, with a possible D match to TRBD1 (5 bases). Trimming left V 1 base short and J 4 bases short, with 7 bases between. The CDR3 covers 14 residues. Germline V gene lookup returns CDR1 MGHRA and CDR2 YSYEKL. This CDR3 reads CASSQGDFNEKLFF. DNA for the CDR3: TGCGCCAGCAGCCAAGGGGACTTTAATGAAAAACTGTTTTTT.

The rearrangement joins TRBV6-2 or TRBV6-3 to TRBJ2-7, with 11 nucleotides matching TRBD1. Germline assignment: CDR1 MNHEY and CDR2 SVGEGT. This CDR3 is built from 15 residues. The V segment lost 2 bases and the J segment 5 bases; nucleotides outside the gene matches: 5. The CDR3 bases are TGTGCCAGCAGTTACGTGGGACAGGGGGTCGACGAGCAGTACTTC. Amino acid sequence: CASSYVGQGVDEQYF.

The chain recombines TRBV4-1 with TRBJ2-5; TRBD1 aligns across 9 bases. The CDR3 is 16 amino acids. V lost 3 bases, J lost 3 bases, and 8 bases stayed unmatched. Germline V gives CDR1 MGHRA, CDR2 YSYEKL. This CDR3 is CASSQRGQGREETQYF. CDR3 DNA: TGCGCCAGCAGCCAGAGGGGACAGGGAAGGGAAGAGACCCAGTACTTC.

The chain uses TRBV7-9 and TRBJ2-7; TRBD1 might be the D (7 bases). Germline CDR1 is SEHNR and CDR2 is FQNEAQ (reference sequence). V was pared by 5 bases and J by 3 bases, with 14 bases between. The CDR3 is 14 amino acids. The CDR3 protein is CASSLPGGLYEQYF. CDR3 bases: TGTGCCAGCAGCCTTCCAGGGGGACTCTACGAGCAGTACTTC. Filled out from reference TRBV7-9 and TRBJ2-7, the complete variable domain reads DTGVSQNPRHKITKRGQNVTFRCDPISEHNRLYWYRQTLGQGPEFLTYFQNEAQLEKSRLLSDRFSAERPKGSFSTLEIQRTEQGDSAMYLCASSLPGGLYEQYFGPGTRLTVT.

This sequence joins TRBV5-6 and TRBJ1-2; TRBD1 matches at 8 bases. Germline V gene data show CDR1 as SGHDT and CDR2 as YYEEEE. This CDR3 contains 14 residues. The V and J ends lost 3 bases and 3 bases, in that order; junction bases with no gene match: 4. CDR3 in amino acids: CASSWTGIDYGYTF. The DNA of the CDR3 is TGTGCCAGCAGCTGGACAGGGATTGACTATGGCTACACCTTC.

This chain joins TRBV25-1 and TRBJ2-7; the match to TRBD1 covers 9 bases. V gave up 6 bases and J gave up 1 base; unmatched junction bases: 4. The V gene's germline CDR1 is MGHDK and CDR2 SYGVNS. The CDR3 consists of 14 residues. CDR3 DNA: TGTGCCAGCAGACCTGGGACAGGGTCCTACGAGCAGTACTTC. Amino acids: CASRPGTGSYEQYF.

The J gene is TRBJ2-7, the V gene TRBV27, with TRBD1 as a possible D gene (6 bases). CDR1 and CDR2 from the germline V gene are MNHEY and SMNVEV (reference sequence). There are 15 residues in the CDR3. Trimming took off 4 bases at V and 2 bases at J, with 15 bases between the two ends. CDR3 sequence (DNA): TGTGCCAGCAGTTCCCCCGGGACAAACACCTACGAGCAGTACTTC. Its protein product is CASSSPGTNTYEQYF.

The rearrangement joins TRBV9 to TRBJ1-2, with TRBD1 matching 9 bases. Germline V CDR1 and CDR2: SGDLS, YYNGEE. The ends lost 3 bases at V and 6 bases at J; junction bases unmatched: 6. This CDR3 comprises 14 residues. The CDR3 sequence: CASSDTGGGHGYTF. Here the CDR3 DNA reads TGTGCCAGCAGCGACACAGGGGGCGGCCATGGCTACACCTTC.

The table lists this clone with a few counts. The rearrangement joins TRBV27 to TRBJ2-5, with TRBD1 matching 7 bases. This CDR3 spans 16 amino acids. V shed 5 bases, J shed 4 bases, and the junction held 13 bases outside the gene matches. In germline, CDR1 is MNHEY, CDR2 SMNVEV (reference sequence). This chain's CDR3 is CASSPNLGGRGETQYF. As DNA, the CDR3 is TGTGCCAGCAGTCCAAATTTAGGGGGCCGAGGAGAGACCCAGTACTTC.